A selection of T cell receptor beta chains follows, all from one sample in a study of cytomegalovirus exposure and HLA in healthy donors. Using immunoSEQ multiplex PCR, the repertoire was profiled, and TCRdb retains in-frame clones only, with some absent. Altogether 160,000 or so clones are present, 75% to 90% being singletons, with the ten largest covering roughly 1.9%. Sequenced sample: PBMCs. All receptors derive from a young woman in good health and CMV-seronegative. The CDR3 runs from the conserved cysteine through the conserved F or W. The order of the fields is J gene, V gene, clone size, D gene, CDR3 protein, CDR3 DNA. D genes are given only for firm matches. Clone size, where shown, is once, few, many, or a class for clones that have expanded.

J: TRBJ1-6
V: TRBV5-6
size: NA
D: TRBD1
CDR3: CASSVQDRATPPLHF
DNA: TGTGCCAGCAGCGTCCAGGACAGGGCAACGCCACCCCTCCACTTT

J: TRBJ1-2
V: TRBV5-4
size: NA
D: TRBD1
CDR3: CASNQQGSGYGYTF
DNA: TGTGCCAGCAACCAACAGGGGAGTGGCTATGGCTACACCTTC

J: TRBJ1-2
V: TRBV7-9
size: NA
D: NA
CDR3: CASSFLYTENYGYTF
DNA: TGTGCCAGCAGCTTCCTATATACGGAGAACTATGGCTACACCTTC

J: TRBJ1-2
V: TRBV5-6
size: few
D: NA
CDR3: CASSRGGSYTF
DNA: TGTGCCAGCAGCCGTGGGGGGAGCTACACCTTC

J: TRBJ1-1
V: TRBV28
size: NA
D: TRBD1
CDR3: CASKRGGTANTEAFF
DNA: TGTGCCAGCAAACGAGGCGGGACAGCGAACACTGAAGCTTTCTTT

J: TRBJ1-5
V: TRBV19
size: NA
D: NA
CDR3: CASSIDGRGGNQPQHF
DNA: TGTGCCAGTAGTATAGATGGCAGGGGAGGCAATCAGCCCCAGCATTTT

J: TRBJ2-7
V: TRBV28
size: NA
D: TRBD1
CDR3: CASSLGTGGYEQYF
DNA: TGTGCCAGCAGTTTGGGGACAGGAGGCTACGAGCAGTACTTC

J: TRBJ2-1
V: TRBV21-1
size: NA
D: NA
CDR3: CASSKLGPGRQGPYGEQFF
DNA: TGTGCCAGCAGCAAGTTAGGCCCCGGGAGACAGGGACCCTACGGTGAGCAGTTCTTC

J: TRBJ1-4
V: TRBV29-1
size: NA
D: TRBD1
CDR3: CSVVSQGLDGMFF
DNA: TGCAGCGTTGTGTCACAGGGGCTTGATGGGATGTTTTTT

J: TRBJ2-4
V: TRBV6-1
size: NA
D: NA
CDR3: CASSGGKWDIQYF
DNA: TGTGCCAGCAGCGGAGGGAAATGGGACATTCAGTACTTC

J: TRBJ2-7
V: TRBV19
size: NA
D: NA
CDR3: CASSSYSRQSSYEQYF
DNA: TGTGCCAGTTCATCCTACAGTCGACAGAGCTCCTACGAGCAGTACTTC

J: TRBJ2-7
V: TRBV19
size: NA
D: NA
CDR3: CASSIGGNSYEQYF
DNA: TGTGCCAGTAGTATAGGGGGCAACTCCTACGAGCAGTACTTC

J: TRBJ1-1
V: TRBV28
size: NA
D: NA
CDR3: CASRAPGQPSKEAFF
DNA: TGTGCCAGCAGGGCCCCGGGACAACCTTCGAAGGAAGCTTTCTTT

J: TRBJ2-7
V: TRBV4-2
size: NA
D: TRBD2
CDR3: CASSPQFTGTSGGSYEQYF
DNA: TGTGCCAGCAGCCCTCAATTTACCGGGACTAGCGGGGGCTCCTACGAGCAGTACTTC

J: TRBJ2-1
V: TRBV4-1
size: NA
D: TRBD2
CDR3: CASSSSVRLADEQFF
DNA: TGCGCCAGCAGCTCCAGCGTACGACTAGCGGATGAGCAGTTCTTC

J: TRBJ2-1
V: TRBV27
size: NA
D: NA
CDR3: CASSSRSYNEQFF
DNA: TGTGCCAGCAGCTCCCGGTCCTACAATGAGCAGTTCTTC

J: TRBJ2-2
V: TRBV7-2
size: NA
D: NA
CDR3: CASSLGQGYFGELFF
DNA: TGTGCCAGCAGCTTAGGCCAGGGGTATTTCGGGGAGCTGTTTTTT

J: TRBJ2-5
V: TRBV28
size: NA
D: TRBD2
CDR3: CASMGGQETQYF
DNA: TGTGCCAGCATGGGGGGGCAAGAGACCCAGTACTTC

J: TRBJ2-7
V: TRBV6-6
size: few
D: TRBD1
CDR3: CASSIQGPFTYEQYF
DNA: TGTGCCAGCAGTATACAGGGGCCGTTCACCTACGAGCAGTACTTC

J: TRBJ1-5
V: TRBV6-1
size: few
D: TRBD1
CDR3: CVSSGDPGQVGQPQHF
DNA: TGTGTCAGCAGTGGTGATCCGGGACAGGTCGGCCAGCCCCAGCATTTT

J: TRBJ2-7
V: TRBV11-2
size: NA
D: NA
CDR3: CASSLGGPADEQYF
DNA: TGTGCCAGCAGCTTAGGGGGCCCCGCGGACGAGCAGTACTTC

J: TRBJ1-6
V: TRBV5-6
size: NA
D: TRBD1
CDR3: CASSRRTGGDSPLHF
DNA: TGTGCCAGCAGCCGGCGGACAGGGGGCGATTCACCCCTCCACTTT

J: TRBJ2-4
V: TRBV30
size: NA
D: NA
CDR3: CAWSFRGVAKNIQYF
DNA: TGTGCCTGGAGTTTCAGGGGGGTAGCCAAAAACATTCAGTACTTC

J: TRBJ2-7
V: TRBV2
size: NA
D: TRBD2
CDR3: CASSFQLAGLPYEQYF
DNA: TGTGCCAGCAGCTTCCAACTAGCGGGTCTCCCCTACGAGCAGTACTTC

J: TRBJ1-2
V: TRBV28
size: NA
D: NA
CDR3: CASSPPGGGYTF
DNA: TGTGCCAGCAGTCCGCCGGGGGGCGGCTACACCTTC

J: TRBJ1-2
V: TRBV6-1
size: NA
D: TRBD1
CDR3: CASRGTGGGYGYTF
DNA: TGTGCCAGCAGGGGGACAGGGGGCGGGTATGGCTACACCTTC

J: TRBJ1-2
V: TRBV28
size: once
D: NA
CDR3: CASRGGGSPWGYTF
DNA: TGTGCCAGCCGGGGTGGAGGGTCCCCTTGGGGCTACACCTTC

J: TRBJ1-4
V: TRBV29-1
size: NA
D: NA
CDR3: CSVEAQMGEKLFF
DNA: TGCAGCGTTGAAGCCCAGATGGGCGAAAAACTGTTTTTT

J: TRBJ1-1
V: TRBV6-5
size: NA
D: NA
CDR3: CASSYSTGQGFPEAFF
DNA: TGTGCCAGCAGTTACTCAACAGGGCAGGGATTCCCTGAAGCTTTCTTT

J: TRBJ2-1
V: TRBV18
size: once
D: TRBD1
CDR3: CASSPPTGPNEQFF
DNA: TGTGCCAGCTCACCTCCGACAGGGCCCAATGAGCAGTTCTTC

J: TRBJ2-1
V: TRBV7-9
size: NA
D: NA
CDR3: CASSPRIVGSSYNEQFF
DNA: TGTGCCAGCAGCCCCCGTATTGTGGGGAGCTCCTACAATGAGCAGTTCTTC

J: TRBJ1-2
V: TRBV5-1
size: NA
D: TRBD1
CDR3: CASGLDRVFGYTF
DNA: TGCGCCAGCGGCTTAGACAGGGTCTTCGGCTACACCTTC

J: TRBJ1-1
V: TRBV7-2
size: NA
D: NA
CDR3: CASSSPVELQGAYTEAFF
DNA: TGTGCCAGCAGCTCCCCTGTCGAGTTACAGGGTGCGTACACTGAAGCTTTCTTT

J: TRBJ1-5
V: TRBV7-9
size: NA
D: NA
CDR3: CSSSDGQLSNQPQHF
DNA: TGTTCCAGCAGCGACGGACAGCTTAGCAATCAGCCCCAGCATTTT